This T cell receptor (beta chain) was recorded in a study of cytomegalovirus exposure and HLA in healthy donors. In the case of this clone: Antigen: not known.

Study results and limitations: Generally TCR sequences proved uncommon, though certain public TCRs appeared in numerous donors.

Germline CDR1 and CDR2: MRHNA and SNTAGT. The CDR3 totals 13 residues. V was cut by 3 bases and J by 9 bases, with 13 bases left in between. Primers: 60 Vbeta forward and 13 Jbeta reverse. TCRdb's table, derived via immunoSEQ multiplex PCR, lists solely in-frame clones and lacks some. The data show 250,000 or so clones, more than 75% seen once. The chain joins TRBV6-4 to TRBJ2-3, with D maybe TRBD2 (5 bases). Source material: PBMCs. The receptor's source is a human donor in good health. DNA for the CDR3: TGTGCCAGCAGTGAGTTACCCTCGGGAACGCAGTATTTT. Protein sequence: CASSELPSGTQYF.